Detailed here is one T cell receptor (beta chain). The data stem from a study of CD8 T cells in Susac syndrome. The CDR3 consists of 15 residues. Germline V gene lookup returns CDR1 DFQATT and CDR2 SNEGSKA (reference sequence). Trimming removed 6 bases from V and 2 bases from J, with 16 bases in between. Reverse transcription of about 0.45 to 1 ug RNA was performed with random hexamers. MiXCR, run by TCRdb on the immunoSEQ multiplex PCR reads, gives a single entry per CDR3 protein. The sample contains more than 150,000 distinct CDR3 sequences, approximately 94% of which appear only once. The sequence came from a human donor with multiple sclerosis. Material: CD8+ T cells from PBMCs. The chain couples TRBV20-1 to TRBJ2-2; TRBD1 might be the D (6 bases). The DNA for the CDR3 is TGCAGTGCCCAAAGCCGGGACACCAACACCGGGGAGCTGTTTTTT. Its translation is CSAQSRDTNTGELFF.